This T cell receptor beta chain was observed in a study of blood T cell repertoires in COVID-19. Study-wide background: The analysed material was cDNA or gDNA that came from T cells, B-cell-depleted T cells, or PBMCs.

The CDR3 sequence is 15 residues long. J was trimmed by 5 bases and V by 1 base; bases with no gene match: 7. Germline V CDR1 and CDR2: SEHNR, FQNEAQ (reference sequence). Repertoires were generated with immunoSEQ multiplex PCR, while TCRdb's copy carries only in-frame clones and drops some. Of a few hundred thousand clones listed, about 83% are singletons. J is TRBJ2-7 and V is TRBV7-9; TRBD1 matches 8 bases. The sequenced material came from peripheral blood. The TCR originated in a woman between 40 and 55 years old who had recovered from COVID-19. DNA for the CDR3: TGTGCCAGCAGCTTAGGAAACAGGGGGTATCACGAGCAGTACTTC. Amino acid sequence: CASSLGNRGYHEQYF.